Each of the 10 T cell receptor beta chains below was sequenced from the same sample in a study of cytomegalovirus exposure and HLA in healthy donors. PCR used 60 Vbeta primers and 13 Jbeta primers. TCRdb's copy holds only in-frame clones and misses some; the assay was immunoSEQ multiplex PCR. The table includes 100,000 to 140,000 clones, more than 70% detected once. Sequenced input: PBMCs. The receptors stem from a man younger than 40 in good health and CMV-seronegative.

This clone occurred once. One end of the junction fails to match germline, which may point to a read error. This chain joins TRBV29-1 and TRBJ2-5, with 9 positions matching TRBD2. Germline CDR1 reads SQVTM; CDR2 reads ANQGSEA. This CDR3 has 15 amino acids. In DNA form, the CDR3 reads TGCAGCGTTGAAGCGGCTAGCGGGGAACAAGAGGCCCAGTACTTC. Translation: CSVEAASGEQEAQYF.

The chain recombines TRBV6-5 with TRBJ2-5, with 9 nucleotides matching TRBD1. The J call may be faulty, since TRBJ2-7 better matches the DNA end. Per the germline V gene, CDR1 is MNHEY and CDR2 is SVGAGI. CDR3 length: 14 residues. The CDR3 protein is CASIGLDRGYEQYF. CDR3 bases: TGTGCCAGCATAGGTCTGGACAGGGGCTACGAGCAGTACTTC.

This chain joins TRBV11-3 and TRBJ1-2, with D perhaps matching TRBD1 (5 bases). Germline assignment: CDR1 SGHNT and CDR2 YENEEA. The CDR3 is 13 residues long. Trimming took off 5 bases at V and 4 bases at J, with 11 bases between the two ends. The CDR3 bases are TGTGCCAGCAGCATTTCGGGGGGCTATGGCTACACCTTC. Translation: CASSISGGYGYTF.

The CDR3 bases are TGTGCCAGCAGTGGACAGGCCGTAAACACTGAAGCTTTCTTT. Residues: CASSGQAVNTEAFF. V usage is TRBV6-1 and J usage is TRBJ1-1, with D possibly matching TRBD1 (6 bases). CDR1 is MNHNS and CDR2 is SASEGT in the germline V gene. V was clipped by 4 bases and J by 2 bases, with 11 bases between them. The CDR3 consists of 14 residues.

This clone was picked up one time. J is TRBJ2-6 and V is TRBV19; D is perhaps TRBD2 (6 bases). Trimming cost V 5 bases and J 1 base, with 9 bases left between them. The CDR3 is 15 residues long. Germline V gives CDR1 LNHDA, CDR2 SQIVND (reference sequence). The CDR3 region is CASSRRASGANVLTF. The CDR3 DNA follows: TGTGCCAGTAGTCGGAGGGCTTCTGGGGCCAACGTCCTGACTTTC.

The chain has TRBV7-6 and TRBJ2-1; D is perhaps TRBD2 (6 bases). Germline V gives CDR1 SGHVS, CDR2 FNYEAQ. The CDR3 spans 15 residues. V was clipped by 5 bases and J by 2 bases, with 13 bases between them. The CDR3 reads CASSPRLEAYNEQFF. The CDR3 DNA is TGTGCCAGCAGCCCTCGACTAGAGGCCTACAATGAGCAGTTCTTC. Drawing the rest from reference TRBV7-6 and TRBJ2-1, the complete variable domain is GAGVSQSPRYKVTKRGQDVALRCDPISGHVSLYWYRQALGQGPEFLTYFNYEAQQDKSGLPNDRFSAERPEGSISTLTIQRTEQRDSAMYRCASSPRLEAYNEQFFGPGTRLTVL.

The chain joins TRBV29-1 to TRBJ1-1, with a weak D call TRBD1 (6 bases). Germline V gene data show CDR1 as SQVTM and CDR2 as ANQGSEA. The V end lost 7 bases, the J end lost 4 bases, and 13 bases lay between the germline ends. The CDR3 contains 12 residues. The CDR3 nucleotides read TGCAGCGCCAAAGGGGGGGCCACTGAAGCTTTCTTT. As protein: CSAKGGATEAFF. Combining the CDR3 with reference TRBV29-1 and TRBJ1-1 gives the whole variable domain SAVISQKPSRDICQRGTSLTIQCQVDSQVTMMFWYRQQPGQSLTLIATANQGSEATYESGFVIDKFPISRPNLTFSTLTVSNMSPEDSSIYLCSAKGGATEAFFGQGTRLTVV.

The chain uses TRBV6-1 and TRBJ1-2, with a tentative D call TRBD1 (6 bases). Germline assignment: CDR1 MNHNS and CDR2 SASEGT. V lost 3 bases, J lost 6 bases, and 17 bases lay in between. The CDR3 has 15 residues. CDR3 region: CASSDQHTGKDGYTF. Here the CDR3 DNA reads TGTGCCAGCAGTGATCAACACACAGGGAAGGATGGCTACACCTTC.

CDR3 DNA: TGCGCCAGCAGCTTGAGGACAGGGAATACCGGGGAGCTGTTTTTT. Residues: CASSLRTGNTGELFF. V and J are TRBV5-1 and TRBJ2-2; 8 nucleotides agree with TRBD1. Losses at the gene ends were 1 base for V and 5 bases for J; bases not matched to a gene: 4. The CDR3 has 15 residues. Germline values: CDR1 SGHRS, CDR2 YFSETQ.

This clone has more than one count but fewer than ten. CDR3: CASREGGAPLHF. The CDR3 DNA follows: TGTGCCAGCAGAGAGGGAGGAGCACCCCTCCACTTT. J is TRBJ1-6 and V is TRBV2; no reliable D call. The CDR3 contains 12 residues. Germline V lookup: CDR1 SNHLY, CDR2 FYNNEI. Deletions cut 6 bases from V and 11 bases from J, with 11 bases between.